Presented here are 26 T cell receptor beta chains from one specimen sequenced in a study of PD-1 blockade in classical Hodgkin lymphoma. TCRdb's copy holds only in-frame clones and misses some; the assay was immunoSEQ multiplex PCR. The top ten hold around 2.5% of the sample, which has fewer than 90,000 clones, approximately 93% seen once. Time point here: newly diagnosed, previously untreated cHL patient sample. Sequencing was carried out using peripheral blood mononuclear cells (PBMCs). The receptors here all came from a human donor with classical Hodgkin lymphoma.

V gene TRBV5-5 combines with J gene TRBJ2-3; D possibly matches TRBD1 or TRBD2 (5 bases each). The germline V gene has CDR1 SGHKS and CDR2 YYEKEE (reference sequence). V lost 3 bases and J 0 bases, leaving 11 bases between the germline ends. This CDR3 spans 15 amino acids. The CDR3 region has the DNA TGTGCCAGCAGCTATTACGGGGCTAGCACAGATACGCAGTATTTT. This sequence encodes CASSYYGASTDTQYF. Combining the CDR3 with reference TRBV5-5 and TRBJ2-3 gives the whole variable domain DAGVTQSPTHLIKTRGQQVTLRCSPISGHKSVSWYQQVLGQGPQFIFQYYEKEERGRGNFPDRFSARQFPNYSSELNVNALLLGDSALYLCASSYYGASTDTQYFGPGTRLTVL.

The rearrangement uses TRBV7-3 and TRBJ2-1; the D is unclear. In germline, CDR1 is SGHTA, CDR2 FQGTGA. The germline V and J ends were trimmed by 1 base and 7 bases, with 11 bases remaining between them. The CDR3 contains 14 residues. CDR3 in amino acids: CASSLKPELNEQFF. For the CDR3, the DNA is TGTGCCAGCAGCTTAAAACCGGAGTTGAATGAGCAGTTCTTC. Together with reference TRBV7-3 and TRBJ2-1, the CDR3 gives the full variable domain: GAGVSQTPSNKVTEKGKYVELRCDPISGHTALYWYRQSLGQGPEFLIYFQGTGAADDSGLPNDRFFAVRPEGSVSTLKIQRTERGDSAVYLCASSLKPELNEQFFGPGTRLTVL.

The V and J genes are TRBV7-2 and TRBJ1-5; D ambiguous. The germline V gene encodes CDR1 SGHTA and CDR2 FQGNSA. Trimming removed 1 base from V and 5 bases from J, with 12 bases in between. The CDR3 spans 15 residues. This CDR3 reads CASSLDNSPYQPQHF. CDR3 bases: TGTGCCAGCAGCTTAGACAACAGCCCCTATCAGCCCCAGCATTTT.

This chain joins TRBV2 and TRBJ1-3, with D hard to call. V lost 1 base and J lost 4, with 2 bases in between. Germline V gene data show CDR1 as SNHLY and CDR2 as FYNNEI. There are 12 residues in the CDR3. The CDR3 reads CASSEVGNTIYF. For the CDR3, the DNA is TGTGCCAGCAGTGAAGTGGGAAACACCATATATTTT.

This clone was counted once. V is TRBV2 and J is TRBJ1-1; tentatively, D is TRBD1 (5 bases). Germline-derived CDR1 and CDR2 are SNHLY and FYNNEI. This CDR3 contains 15 residues. V was clipped by 6 bases and J by 0 bases, with 14 bases between them. The CDR3 loop reads CASRAGRSMNTEAFF. The DNA of the CDR3 is TGTGCCAGCAGAGCGGGACGGAGCATGAACACTGAAGCTTTCTTT. Combining the CDR3 with reference TRBV2 and TRBJ1-1 gives the whole variable domain EPEVTQTPSHQVTQMGQEVILRCVPISNHLYFYWYRQILGQKVEFLVSFYNNEISEKSEIFDDQFSVERPDGSNFTLKIRSTKLEDSAMYFCASRAGRSMNTEAFFGQGTRLTVV.

J is TRBJ1-1 and V is TRBV6-5; D is uncertain. CDR1 and CDR2 (germline): MNHEY, SVGAGI. The ends were cut back, 7 bases at V and 4 bases at J, with 13 bases in the middle. The CDR3 is 13 amino acids. CDR3 sequence: CASTRMFPTEAFF. The CDR3 nucleotides read TGTGCCAGCACCCGAATGTTTCCCACTGAAGCTTTCTTT.

V and J are TRBV19 and TRBJ1-5, with 12 positions matching TRBD1. The CDR3 has 19 amino acids. V lost 4 bases and J lost 7; bases outside the gene matches: 17. The germline gives CDR1 LNHDA, CDR2 SQIVND (reference sequence). The CDR3 sequence is CASSTTTTGTGGAGQPQHF. The DNA for the CDR3 is TGTGCCAGTAGTACCACAACGACCGGGACAGGGGGCGCGGGGCAGCCCCAGCATTTT.

The chain carries TRBV6-5 and TRBJ1-2; D remains ambiguous. Germline CDR1 MNHEY, CDR2 SVGAGI. The V and J ends lost 6 bases and 8 bases respectively, with 19 bases between them. The CDR3 runs to 14 residues. The CDR3 spells CASRTSGPYEGYTF. The CDR3 nucleotides read TGTGCCAGCAGAACCAGCGGTCCGTATGAGGGCTACACCTTC.

The V and J genes are TRBV7-2 and TRBJ1-1; D perhaps matches TRBD1 (5 bases). V lost 6 bases to trimming and J lost 7 bases, with 12 bases between them. CDR1 is SGHTA and CDR2 is FQGNSA in the germline V gene. The CDR3 runs 12 residues. CDR3 sequence reads: CASSPAGGEAFF. In nucleotides, the CDR3 is TGTGCCAGCAGTCCGGCTGGGGGTGAAGCTTTCTTT.

V and J are TRBV6-5 and TRBJ2-5; the match to TRBD1 covers 8 bases. Unmatched junction bases numbered 10, after V lost 2 bases and J lost 5 bases. Looked up from germline, CDR1 is MNHEY and CDR2 is SVGAGI. The CDR3 extends over 16 amino acids. This CDR3 reads CASSYAYLRGPETQYF. In nucleotides, the CDR3 is TGTGCCAGCAGTTACGCCTATCTCAGGGGGCCGGAGACCCAGTACTTC.

The count of this clone is one. CDR3: CASSLARVNYGYTF. The CDR3 coding sequence is TGTGCCAGCAGCTTAGCTAGGGTTAACTATGGCTACACCTTC. The chain combines TRBV7-2 with TRBJ1-2; D is ambiguous. The V gene lost 0 bases and the J gene lost 1 base, with 6 bases spanning the gap. Germline V gene sequence: CDR1 SGHTA, CDR2 FQGNSA. This CDR3 spans 14 amino acids.

The genes are TRBV18 and TRBJ2-2; no firm D call. Germline lookup yields CDR1 KGHSH and CDR2 LQKENI. V lost 4 bases, J lost 2 bases, and 14 bases lay in between. CDR3 size: 16 residues. CDR3 nucleotide sequence: TGTGCCAGCTCACTAAAGTCAGGCGATAACACCGGGGAGCTGTTTTTT. This translates into CASSLKSGDNTGELFF.

The gene calls are TRBV6-5 and TRBJ2-3, with TRBD2 identical over 8 bases. V dropped 6 bases and J dropped 4; count of bases not matched to a gene: 9. The germline V gene has CDR1 MNHEY and CDR2 SVGAGI. The CDR3 is 15 residues long. CDR3 DNA: TGTGCCAGCAGGGGGGGACTAGGTAGTTCAGATACGCAGTATTTT. Protein: CASRGGLGSSDTQYF.

The chain links TRBV6-5 to TRBJ1-2, with D tentatively TRBD1 (6 bases). The CDR3 spans 15 residues. Trimming shortened V by 4 bases and J by 8 bases, and 20 bases separated the two germline ends. Germline-derived CDR1 and CDR2 are MNHEY and SVGAGI. CDR3: CASSSPDSPQKGYTF. For the CDR3, the DNA is TGTGCCAGCAGTTCCCCGGACAGCCCTCAAAAAGGCTACACCTTC.

The chain is built from TRBV7-9 and TRBJ1-2, with 7 bases fitting TRBD1. J gave up 8 bases and V 6 bases, and 12 bases lay outside the gene matches. The CDR3 is 14 residues long. Germline V gene sequence: CDR1 SEHNR, CDR2 FQNEAQ (reference sequence). The DNA of the CDR3 is TGTGCCAGCAGTTCCAGACAGGGATCGGGGGGCTACACCTTC. This codes for CASSSRQGSGGYTF. Filled out from reference TRBV7-9 and TRBJ1-2, the complete variable domain reads DTGVSQNPRHKITKRGQNVTFRCDPISEHNRLYWYRQTLGQGPEFLTYFQNEAQLEKSRLLSDRFSAERPKGSFSTLEIQRTEQGDSAMYLCASSSRQGSGGYTFGSGTRLTVV.

The chain carries TRBV30 and TRBJ1-2, with no clear D. With 3 bases removed from V and 1 base from J, the gap between germline ends came to 9 bases. Germline lookup yields CDR1 GTSNPN and CDR2 SVGIG (reference sequence). CDR3 length: 13 amino acids. The CDR3 loop reads CAWSPNHNYGYTF. Written as DNA, the CDR3 is TGTGCCTGGAGCCCAAATCATAACTATGGCTACACCTTC. Full variable domain (rest looked up from reference TRBV30 and TRBJ1-2): SQTIHQWPATLVQPVGSPLSLECTVEGTSNPNLYWYRQAAGRGLQLLFYSVGIGQISSEVPQNLSASRPQDRQFILSSKKLLLSDSGFYLCAWSPNHNYGYTFGSGTRLTVV.

This chain connects TRBV20-1 to TRBJ2-5; D ambiguous. The CDR3 has 11 amino acids. Germline lookup yields CDR1 DFQATT and CDR2 SNEGSKA (reference sequence). V lost 6 bases and J lost 5, with 10 bases in between. This CDR3 reads CSAPSHETQYF. As DNA, the CDR3 is TGCAGTGCCCCCTCGCATGAGACCCAGTACTTC.

V and J are TRBV6-6 and TRBJ2-2; TRBD1 matches 8 bases. Germline V gene sequence: CDR1 MNHNY, CDR2 SVGAGI (reference sequence). The junction had 3 bases not matched to a gene; V was cut back by 6 bases and J by 3 bases. The CDR3 is 14 residues long. CDR3 DNA: TGTGCCAGCAGGCCGGACAGGGACACCGGGGAGCTGTTTTTT. Translating it yields CASRPDRDTGELFF.

The table lists this clone with a count of one. The chain combines TRBV28 with TRBJ2-5, with 7 bases identical to TRBD1. This CDR3 has 15 residues. Per the germline V gene, CDR1 is MDHEN and CDR2 is SYDVKM. Trimming removed 4 bases from V and 5 bases from J; junction bases left unmatched: 10. DNA for the CDR3: TGTGCCAGCAGTTCGCTAAGACAGGGTAGGGAGACCCAGTACTTC. It specifies CASSSLRQGRETQYF. The full variable domain, completed using reference TRBV28 and TRBJ2-5, is DVKVTQSSRYLVKRTGEKVFLECVQDMDHENMFWYRQDPGLGLRLIYFSYDVKMKEKGDIPEGYSVSREKKERFSLILESASTNQTSMYLCASSSLRQGRETQYFGPGTRLLVL.

The chain has TRBV27 and TRBJ1-5; no firm D call. The CDR3 contains 15 residues. The germline V and J ends were trimmed by 6 bases and 0 bases, with 12 bases remaining between them. Germline assignment: CDR1 MNHEY and CDR2 SMNVEV (reference sequence). This CDR3 is CASSPWNPSNQPQHF. Here the CDR3 DNA reads TGTGCCAGCAGCCCCTGGAACCCTAGCAATCAGCCCCAGCATTTT.

This clone was seen a single time. The V gene is TRBV5-1, the J gene TRBJ2-3, with 7 bases aligning to TRBD1. The length of the CDR3 is 14 residues. Germline V CDR1 and CDR2: SGHRS, YFSETQ. V shed 4 bases, J shed 0 bases, and the junction held 2 bases outside the gene matches. CDR3 bases: TGCGCCAGCAGCACAGGGGAGAGCACAGATACGCAGTATTTT. Amino acid sequence: CASSTGESTDTQYF.

The chain combines TRBV27 with TRBJ1-2, with 7 bases lining up with TRBD1. This CDR3 is built from 15 residues. J lost 7 bases, V lost 4 bases, and 12 bases had no gene match. Germline-derived CDR1 and CDR2 are MNHEY and SMNVEV (reference sequence). CDR3 sequence (DNA): TGTGCCAGCAGTTCCCTCCTACAGGGGTTAGCTGGCTACACCTTC. Its protein product is CASSSLLQGLAGYTF.

This chain joins TRBV5-1 and TRBJ2-3, with D uncertain. This CDR3 comprises 13 residues. The V gene's germline CDR1 is SGHRS and CDR2 YFSETQ. Deletions cut 1 base from V and 8 bases from J, with 11 bases between. This chain's CDR3 is CASSLYRSATQYF. In DNA form, the CDR3 reads TGCGCCAGCAGCTTGTATCGAAGTGCTACGCAGTATTTT.

This clone is a singleton in its sample. The gene calls are TRBV18 and TRBJ1-1; D remains ambiguous. The V gene's germline CDR1 is KGHSH and CDR2 LQKENI. V was clipped by 7 bases and J by 0 bases, with 9 bases between them. This CDR3 is 13 amino acids long. The CDR3 protein is CASYGDLNTEAFF. CDR3 DNA: TGTGCCAGCTATGGGGATTTGAACACTGAAGCTTTCTTT.

J is TRBJ1-2 and V is TRBV6-6; tentatively, D is TRBD1 (5 bases). Trimming cost V 5 bases and J 7 bases, with 20 bases left between them. The CDR3 loop spans 15 amino acids. The germline V gene has CDR1 MNHNY and CDR2 SVGAGI (reference sequence). CDR3 coding DNA: TGTGCCAGCAGTGGGACCCCCGCCCAACGACGTGGCTACACCTTC. As protein: CASSGTPAQRRGYTF.

CDR3 bases: TGTGCCAGCAGCTTTGGCCGGACACCCGGGAGGACCCAGCATTTT. This encodes CASSFGRTPGRTQHF. V and J are TRBV7-2 and TRBJ1-5; possible D gene TRBD1, 5 bases. The CDR3 length is 15 residues. Looked up from germline, CDR1 is SGHTA and CDR2 is FQGNSA. The V gene lost 3 bases and the J gene lost 11 bases, with 20 bases spanning the gap. The full variable domain, its missing parts supplied by reference TRBV7-2 and TRBJ1-5, is GAGVSQSPSNKVTEKGKDVELRCDPISGHTALYWYRQSLGQGLEFLIYFQGNSAPDKSGLPSDRFSAERTGGSVSTLTIQRTQQEDSAVYLCASSFGRTPGRTQHFGDGTRLSIL.